This T cell receptor (beta chain) appears in the sequencing data of a study of T-cell reconstitution after alpha-beta-depleted transplantation in children. Points from the study as a whole: The authors attributed T-cell counts and diversity one year after transplant mostly to newly produced T cells.

Looked up from germline, CDR1 is SGHRS and CDR2 is YFSETQ. V lost 1 base to trimming and J lost 6 bases, with 12 bases between them. This CDR3 is built from 14 residues. This sample's TCRbeta library carried unique molecular identifier barcodes. TCRdb analysed the PCR reads with MiXCR anew, one entry per CDR3 protein. The repertoire holds roughly 160,000 distinct CDR3 sequences, with 8.5% to 14% as singletons. Remarks on this clonotype: What it binds is unknown. This clone may be a read error of a much larger clone one base away.

This TCR derives from a boy aged 2 to 9 with acute myeloid leukemia, due to receive a stem cell transplant. The sequencing here drew on PBMCs, taken before TCRalphabeta/CD19-depleted stem cell transplant. The rearrangement joins TRBV5-1 to TRBJ2-3; D is unresolved. CDR3 nucleotides: TGCGCCAGCAGCTTGCAACAGACTCACGATACGCAGTATTTT. Encoded protein: CASSLQQTHDTQYF.